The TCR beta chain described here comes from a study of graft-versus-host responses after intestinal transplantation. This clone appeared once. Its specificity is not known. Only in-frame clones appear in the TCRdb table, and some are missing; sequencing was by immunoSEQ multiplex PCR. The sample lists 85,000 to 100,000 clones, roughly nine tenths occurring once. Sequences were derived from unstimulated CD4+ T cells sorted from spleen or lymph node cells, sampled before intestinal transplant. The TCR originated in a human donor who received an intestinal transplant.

The CDR3 nucleotides are TGTGCCAGCAGCTTAATAACAGCCTACGAGCAGTACTTC. Translating gives CASSLITAYEQYF. V and J are TRBV7-8 and TRBJ2-7; D gene uncertain. In germline, CDR1 is SGHVS, CDR2 FQNEAQ. This CDR3 has 13 residues. Trimming removed 2 bases at V and 2 bases at J, with 7 bases between.